Sequencing of this T cell receptor beta chain was carried out in a study of blood T cell repertoires in COVID-19. About the study: Some COVID-19 samples were acute and others convalescent; all came from the United States, Italy and Spain.

Per the study methods: Reference gene primer amplification in the assay estimated nucleated cell counts. The table came from immunoSEQ multiplex PCR; TCRdb's copy has only in-frame clones and leaves some out. From that table come the V and J calls and clone size; the DNA was used to work out D and trimming. The repertoire holds some 150,000 clones, with 70% to 90% as singletons. Cohort allocation depended upon clinical history that participants reported. Sequencing input: PBMCs or T cells enriched from blood (not recorded which). This TCR derives from a woman younger than 45 with acute COVID-19.

This CDR3 reads CASSFTGQGYEQYF. The CDR3 DNA follows: TGCGCCAGCAGCTTTACGGGACAGGGCTACGAGCAGTACTTC. The rearrangement joins TRBV5-1 to TRBJ2-7, with 9 bases lining up with TRBD1. CDR1 SGHRS and CDR2 YFSETQ come from the germline V gene. The CDR3 length is 14 residues. The ends lost 2 bases at V and 3 bases at J; junction bases unmatched: 3.